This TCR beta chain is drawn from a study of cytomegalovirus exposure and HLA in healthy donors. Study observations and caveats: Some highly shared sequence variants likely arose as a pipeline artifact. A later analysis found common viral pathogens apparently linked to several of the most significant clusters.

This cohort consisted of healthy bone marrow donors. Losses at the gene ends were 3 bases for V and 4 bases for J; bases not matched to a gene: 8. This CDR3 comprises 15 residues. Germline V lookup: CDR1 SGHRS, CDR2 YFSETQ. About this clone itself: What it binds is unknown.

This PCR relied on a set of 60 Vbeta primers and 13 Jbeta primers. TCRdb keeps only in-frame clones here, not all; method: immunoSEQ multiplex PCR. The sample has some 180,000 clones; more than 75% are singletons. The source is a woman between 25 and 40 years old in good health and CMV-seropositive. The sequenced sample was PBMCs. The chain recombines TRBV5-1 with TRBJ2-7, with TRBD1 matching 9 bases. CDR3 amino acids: CASSSLPGQGYEQYF. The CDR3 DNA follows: TGCGCCAGCAGCTCCTTACCGGGACAGGGTTACGAGCAGTACTTC.